This T cell receptor beta chain appears in the sequencing data of a study of OX40 agonist ivuxolimab in advanced cancers. About the research overall: At about 81% male, the cohort had a mean age of 60 years, ranging from roughly 20 to 80. Having had anti-PD-1, anti-PD-L1 or anti-CTLA-4 therapy before was allowed, and approximately 40% had some. Findings and limits, study-wide: Fewer expanded clones were found on average in CD4+ than in CD8+ T cells. Blood T cells, both CD4+ and CD8+, expanded clonally by week 6 at 0.1 to 3.0 mg/kg.

The repertoire was sequenced with immunoSEQ multiplex PCR; TCRdb's copy has only in-frame clones and lacks some. Among tens of thousands of clones listed, 80% to 90% were seen once. Germline V gene data show CDR1 as SGDLS and CDR2 as YYNGEE. Trimming removed 7 bases from V and 4 bases from J, with 7 bases in between. The CDR3 is 11 residues long. In the case of this clone: No antigen is known for it.

J is TRBJ2-3 and V is TRBV9; D ambiguous. The sequence was obtained from an adult with an advanced solid tumor such as melanoma, head and neck, liver or kidney cancer. This material consisted of CD4+ or CD8+ T cells sorted from blood, taken in a trial of the OX40 agonist ivuxolimab. The CDR3 is CASGDSDTQYF. CDR3 DNA: TGTGCCAGCGGGGATTCAGATACGCAGTATTTT.